Listed below are T cell receptor beta chains from one sample, sequenced in a study of neurological immune-mediated disorders. TCRdb reprocessed the 5' RACE reads via MiXCR and lists one record per CDR3 protein. Of 15,000 to 20,000 distinct CDR3 sequences listed, about 11% were seen once; the top ten hold over 25%. The sample consisted of CD8+ T cells from blood. Source of these receptors: a woman aged 45-65 years in good health. Each CDR3 is given with its conserved first and last residue. The order of the fields is J gene, V gene, D gene, clone size, CDR3 DNA, CDR3 protein. D genes are given only for firm matches. A row's size may be missing; if present it is once, few, many or a size class.

J gene: TRBJ2-3; V gene: TRBV4-1; D gene: .; clone size: many; CDR3 DNA: TGCGCCAGCAGCCAATCGGCAGCTAGCACAGATACGCAGTATTTT; CDR3 protein: CASSQSAASTDTQYF
J gene: TRBJ2-3; V gene: TRBV7-9; D gene: .; clone size: many; CDR3 DNA: TGTGCCAGCAGCTTAGCAGGATATAGCACAGATACGCAGTATTTT; CDR3 protein: CASSLAGYSTDTQYF
J gene: TRBJ1-1; V gene: TRBV27; D gene: .; clone size: many; CDR3 DNA: TGTGCCAGCAGTAAGGGCAGGAGCCCTTTTGAAGCTTTCTTT; CDR3 protein: CASSKGRSPFEAFF
J gene: TRBJ1-1; V gene: TRBV29-1; D gene: .; clone size: .; CDR3 DNA: TGCAGCTCCAAAGGCAGGGGAGGAACTGAAGCTTTCTTT; CDR3 protein: CSSKGRGGTEAFF
J gene: TRBJ1-2; V gene: TRBV20-1; D gene: TRBD1; clone size: many; CDR3 DNA: TGCAGTGCTAGAGCCGGGACAGGGGAACGAGTTGGGAACTATGGCTACACCTTC; CDR3 protein: CSARAGTGERVGNYGYTF
J gene: TRBJ1-4; V gene: TRBV15; D gene: .; clone size: many; CDR3 DNA: TGTGCCACCAGCAGAGATCTACAGGTTAATGAAAAACTGTTTTTT; CDR3 protein: CATSRDLQVNEKLFF
J gene: TRBJ1-4; V gene: TRBV20-1; D gene: TRBD1; clone size: .; CDR3 DNA: TGCAGTGCTAGCGCGGGACAGGATGAAAAACTGTTTTTT; CDR3 protein: CSASAGQDEKLFF
J gene: TRBJ2-7; V gene: TRBV29-1; D gene: .; clone size: many; CDR3 DNA: TGCAGCGTTGAAGCGGGGCGAGGAGAGCAGAACTTC; CDR3 protein: CSVEAGRGEQNF
J gene: TRBJ1-5; V gene: TRBV4-1; D gene: .; clone size: many; CDR3 DNA: TGCGCCAGCAGCTCCGGGCGCCCCAATCAGCCCCAGCATTTT; CDR3 protein: CASSSGRPNQPQHF
J gene: TRBJ1-1; V gene: TRBV27; D gene: .; clone size: .; CDR3 DNA: TGTGCCAGCAGTTTATCCTACTTCAGGGGAGGAACTGAAGCTTTCTTT; CDR3 protein: CASSLSYFRGGTEAFF
J gene: TRBJ2-2; V gene: TRBV6-4; D gene: TRBD2; clone size: many; CDR3 DNA: TGTGCCAGCAGTGACTCCCGGGGGGGCAGTACCGGGGAGCTGTTTTTT; CDR3 protein: CASSDSRGGSTGELFF
J gene: TRBJ2-3; V gene: TRBV14; D gene: TRBD2; clone size: many; CDR3 DNA: TGTGCCAGCAGCCCCTTGCCAGGGCGGGAGGGACGCACAGATACGCAGTATTTT; CDR3 protein: CASSPLPGREGRTDTQYF
J gene: TRBJ2-5; V gene: TRBV20-1; D gene: TRBD1; clone size: few; CDR3 DNA: TGCAGTGCTCTCCCCGGACAGGGAGGAGAGACCCAGTACTTC; CDR3 protein: CSALPGQGGETQYF
J gene: TRBJ2-7; V gene: TRBV5-1; D gene: TRBD1; clone size: many; CDR3 DNA: TGCGCCAGCAGCAATCGGGACAGCCTCTACGAGCAGTACTTC; CDR3 protein: CASSNRDSLYEQYF
J gene: TRBJ1-5; V gene: TRBV27; D gene: .; clone size: many; CDR3 DNA: TGTGCCGCGGGCGGGAGCAATCAGCCCCAGCATTTT; CDR3 protein: CAAGGSNQPQHF
J gene: TRBJ2-1; V gene: TRBV28; D gene: TRBD2; clone size: many; CDR3 DNA: TGTGCCAGCAGTCTAGCGGGTTTGGGGAATGAGCAGTTCTTC; CDR3 protein: CASSLAGLGNEQFF
J gene: TRBJ2-7; V gene: TRBV27; D gene: TRBD1; clone size: many; CDR3 DNA: TGTGCCAGCAGTCCGGACAGGGTGACCTACGAGCAGTACTTC; CDR3 protein: CASSPDRVTYEQYF
J gene: TRBJ2-7; V gene: TRBV12-3/TRBV12-4; D gene: .; clone size: many; CDR3 DNA: TGTGCCAGCAGTTTAGGGGGGGTTTCGAGCTACGAGCAGTACTTC; CDR3 protein: CASSLGGVSSYEQYF
J gene: TRBJ2-7; V gene: TRBV5-1; D gene: TRBD1; clone size: many; CDR3 DNA: TGCGCCAGCAGCTCGATCCGGGACAGGGGCTACGAGCAGTACTTC; CDR3 protein: CASSSIRDRGYEQYF
J gene: TRBJ1-2; V gene: TRBV4-3; D gene: .; clone size: .; CDR3 DNA: TGCGCCAGCAGCCAAGATGGCGGATCCTTTGGCTACACCTTC; CDR3 protein: CASSQDGGSFGYTF
J gene: TRBJ2-7; V gene: TRBV11-3; D gene: TRBD2; clone size: many; CDR3 DNA: TGTGCCAGCAGCCGCCTGGAGCTAGCGGGGACCTACGAGCAGTACTTC; CDR3 protein: CASSRLELAGTYEQYF
J gene: TRBJ2-3; V gene: TRBV28; D gene: .; clone size: many; CDR3 DNA: TGTGCCAGCAGTTTGGGCAGGGGCCCTAGCACAGATACGCAGTATTTT; CDR3 protein: CASSLGRGPSTDTQYF
J gene: TRBJ1-5; V gene: TRBV7-8; D gene: .; clone size: many; CDR3 DNA: TGTGCCAGCAGCTTAGCCCGACACCCTGGGCAGCCCCAGCATTTT; CDR3 protein: CASSLARHPGQPQHF